This T cell receptor (beta chain) was recovered during a study of blood T cell repertoires in COVID-19. Study context: Spain, Italy and the United States supplied samples that represented acute and convalescent COVID-19.

Per the study methods: Researchers report that nucleated cell counts were estimated from reference gene primer amplification. The data were produced by immunoSEQ multiplex PCR, yet TCRdb's version contains in-frame clones alone and is incomplete. That table is the source of V, J and clone size, and D and trimming were worked out from the DNA. This sample has about 200,000 clones, with 75% to 90% found just once. Germline V gives CDR1 LGHDT, CDR2 YNNKEL (reference sequence). J gave up 4 bases and V 6 bases, and 2 bases lay outside the gene matches. The length of the CDR3 is 13 residues. This receptor was taken from a man aged 40-55 years with acute or convalescent COVID-19. The chain is built from TRBV3-1 (or the pseudogene TRBV3-2) and TRBJ2-7, with TRBD2 matching over 11 bases. The sequenced sample consisted of peripheral blood. The CDR3 DNA follows: TGTGCCAGCAGTCTAGCGGGGGGATACGAGCAGTACTTC. Protein product: CASSLAGGYEQYF.